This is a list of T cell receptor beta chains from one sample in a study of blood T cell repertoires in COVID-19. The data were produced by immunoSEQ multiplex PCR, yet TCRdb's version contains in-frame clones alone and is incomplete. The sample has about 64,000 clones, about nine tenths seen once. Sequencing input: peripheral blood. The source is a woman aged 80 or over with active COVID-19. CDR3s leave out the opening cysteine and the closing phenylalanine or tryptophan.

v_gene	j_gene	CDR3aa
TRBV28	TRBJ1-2	ASSAQRRVGSGGRGPV
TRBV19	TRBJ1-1	ASTPTRGNTEAF
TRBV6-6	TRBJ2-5	ASSYSRGAGQETQY
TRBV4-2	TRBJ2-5	ASSHDGHRQALPAQY
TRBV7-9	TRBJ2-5	ASSPRWYGGAESQETQY
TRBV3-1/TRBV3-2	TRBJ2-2	ASSQGNTGELF
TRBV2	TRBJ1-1	ASIIATGVNTEAF
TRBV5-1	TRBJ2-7	ASSLDRTSYEQY
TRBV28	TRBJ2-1	ASSSSSGRAYNEQF
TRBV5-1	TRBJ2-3	ASSVGTLGDTQY
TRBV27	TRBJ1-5	ASSTGNSNQPQH
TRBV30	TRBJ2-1	AWSEGRWRLTSGSNYNEQF
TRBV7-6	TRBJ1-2	ASSLTGDSSYGYT
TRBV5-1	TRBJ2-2	ASSLSPTEMNTGELF
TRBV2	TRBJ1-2	ASSEVQYYGYT
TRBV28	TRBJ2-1	ASSLWLWGGSSYNEQF
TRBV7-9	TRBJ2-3	ASTTEGVGTDTQY
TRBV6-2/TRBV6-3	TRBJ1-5	ASSHSTGTGRNQPQH
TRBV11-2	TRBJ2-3	ASSPGDRGVLGTQY
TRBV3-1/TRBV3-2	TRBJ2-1	ASSQDRLAGREQF
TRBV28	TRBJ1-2	ASSSRRGLYGYT
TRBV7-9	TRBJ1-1	ASSARTGDGTEAF
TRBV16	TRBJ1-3	ASSRDRAQNTIY
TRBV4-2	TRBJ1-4	ASSHRDRAEKLF
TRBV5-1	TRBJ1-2	ASSTDRVGYGYT
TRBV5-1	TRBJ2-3	ASSLELADDTDTQY
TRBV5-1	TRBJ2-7	ASFADRSYEQY
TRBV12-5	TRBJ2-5	ASGWTRAETQY
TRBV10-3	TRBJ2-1	AISAREAVSYNEQF
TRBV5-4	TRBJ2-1	ASTLGPSGNEQF
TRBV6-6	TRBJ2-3	ASSLNVPGLTDTQY
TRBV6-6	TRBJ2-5	ASSPRQRGQGWETQY
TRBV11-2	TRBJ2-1	ASSRTSGGYNEQF
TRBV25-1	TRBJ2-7	ASSEYAGSSYEQY
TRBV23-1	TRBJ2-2	ASSHPPGAGELF
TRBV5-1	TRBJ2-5	ASKRGAGGAGLQETQY
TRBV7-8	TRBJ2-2	ASRHRDFRTGELF
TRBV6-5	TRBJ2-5	ASLLGLGQETQY
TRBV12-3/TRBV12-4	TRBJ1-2	ASSDIIGGYT
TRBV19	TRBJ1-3	ASSIGGTYGNTIY